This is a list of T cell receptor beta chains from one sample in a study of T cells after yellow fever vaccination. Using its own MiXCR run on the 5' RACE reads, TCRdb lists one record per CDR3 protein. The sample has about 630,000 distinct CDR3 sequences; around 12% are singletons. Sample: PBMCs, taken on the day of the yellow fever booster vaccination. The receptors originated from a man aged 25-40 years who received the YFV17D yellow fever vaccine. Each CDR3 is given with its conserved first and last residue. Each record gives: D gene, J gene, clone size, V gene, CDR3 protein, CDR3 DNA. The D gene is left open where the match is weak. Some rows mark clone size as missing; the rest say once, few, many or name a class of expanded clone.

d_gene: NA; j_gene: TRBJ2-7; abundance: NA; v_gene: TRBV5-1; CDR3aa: CASGDGNSYEQYF; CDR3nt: TGCGCCAGCGGGGACGGGAACTCCTACGAGCAGTACTTC
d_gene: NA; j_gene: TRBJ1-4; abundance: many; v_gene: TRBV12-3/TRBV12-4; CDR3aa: CASSHTNEKLFF; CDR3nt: TGTGCCAGCAGCCACACCAATGAAAAACTGTTTTTT
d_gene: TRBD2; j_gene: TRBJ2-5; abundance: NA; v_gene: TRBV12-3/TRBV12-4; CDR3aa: CASSISGVETQYF; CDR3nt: TGTGCCAGCAGCATTAGCGGGGTTGAGACCCAGTACTTC
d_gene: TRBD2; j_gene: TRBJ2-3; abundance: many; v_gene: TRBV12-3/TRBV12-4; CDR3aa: CASSKAGDTDTQYF; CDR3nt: TGTGCCAGCAGCAAAGCGGGAGACACAGATACGCAGTATTTT
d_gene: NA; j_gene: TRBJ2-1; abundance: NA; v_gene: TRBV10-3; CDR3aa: CAISEGTRQFF; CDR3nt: TGTGCCATCAGTGAGGGAACTCGGCAGTTCTTC
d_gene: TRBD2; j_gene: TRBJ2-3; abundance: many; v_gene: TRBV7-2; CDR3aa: CASSPRGRDTDTQYF; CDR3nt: TGTGCCAGCAGCCCGCGCGGGAGGGACACAGATACGCAGTATTTT
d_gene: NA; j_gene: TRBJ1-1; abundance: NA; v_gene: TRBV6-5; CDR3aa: CASSYSVRMNTEAFF; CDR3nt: TGTGCCAGCAGTTACTCTGTCCGCATGAACACTGAAGCTTTCTTT
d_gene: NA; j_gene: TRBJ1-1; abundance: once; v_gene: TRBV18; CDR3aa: CASSPGLKVTNTEAFF; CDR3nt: TGTGCCAGCTCACCCGGTCTAAAAGTGACGAACACTGAAGCTTTCTTT
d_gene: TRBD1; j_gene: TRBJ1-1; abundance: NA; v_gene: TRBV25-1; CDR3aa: CASIRTGLTTEAFF; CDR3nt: TGTGCCAGCATTAGGACAGGGCTTACCACTGAAGCTTTCTTT
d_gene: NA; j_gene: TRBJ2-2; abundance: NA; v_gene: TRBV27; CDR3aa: CASRGTASTGELFF; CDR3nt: TGTGCCAGCAGGGGCACAGCGAGCACCGGGGAGCTGTTTTTT
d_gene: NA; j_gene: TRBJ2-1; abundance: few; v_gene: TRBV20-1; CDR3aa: CSARAIQGHEQFF; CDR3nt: TGCAGTGCTAGAGCCATACAGGGCCATGAGCAGTTCTTC
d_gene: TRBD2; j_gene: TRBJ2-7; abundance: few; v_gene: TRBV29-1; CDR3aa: CSGGETSGSTQYF; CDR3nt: TGCAGCGGGGGAGAGACTAGCGGGAGTACTCAGTACTTC
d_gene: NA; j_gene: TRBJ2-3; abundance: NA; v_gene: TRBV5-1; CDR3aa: CASSLMGDRTDTQYF; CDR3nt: TGCGCCAGCAGCTTGATGGGAGACCGCACAGATACGCAGTATTTT
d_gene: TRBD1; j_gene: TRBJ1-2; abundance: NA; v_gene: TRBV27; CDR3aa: CASSSGTGNNYGYTF; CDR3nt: TGTGCCAGCAGTTCCGGGACAGGGAATAACTATGGCTACACCTTC
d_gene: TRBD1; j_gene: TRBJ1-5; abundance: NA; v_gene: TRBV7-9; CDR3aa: CASSLDSGGQPQHF; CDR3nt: TGTGCCAGCAGCTTAGATTCAGGGGGACAGCCCCAGCATTTT
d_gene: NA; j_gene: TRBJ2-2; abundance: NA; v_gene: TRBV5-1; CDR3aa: CASSPRGGANTGELFF; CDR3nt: TGCGCCAGCAGCCCTCGAGGGGGGGCGAACACCGGGGAGCTGTTTTTT
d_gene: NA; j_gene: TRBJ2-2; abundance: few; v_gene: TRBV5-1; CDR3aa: CASSLGHQNTGELFF; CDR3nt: TGCGCCAGCAGCTTGGGTCACCAGAACACCGGGGAGCTGTTTTTT
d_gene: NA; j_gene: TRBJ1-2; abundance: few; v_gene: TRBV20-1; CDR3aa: CSARLQGRQFGGYTF; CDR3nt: TGCAGTGCTAGACTCCAGGGACGGCAATTTGGTGGCTACACCTTC